The T cell receptor (beta chain) described here comes from a study of blood T cell repertoires in COVID-19. Overall study context: COVID-19 samples collected from the United States, Italy and Spain covered acute and convalescent phases. T cells, B-cell-depleted T cells, or PBMCs supplied cDNA or gDNA.

V was trimmed by 4 bases and J by 7 bases, leaving 15 bases between them. This CDR3 contains 15 residues. Germline assignment: CDR1 SGHDT and CDR2 YYEEEE. Authors' data handling: Researchers report that nucleated cell counts were estimated from reference gene primer amplification. Assay: immunoSEQ multiplex PCR; the TCRdb copy retains only in-frame clones and omits some. V and J calls and clone size come straight from that table; D and trimming were deduced from the DNA. The sample lists roughly 360,000 clones, roughly 90% occurring once. The chain employs TRBV5-6 and TRBJ1-6; D not certain. The sequence was collected from a woman aged 30 to 39 with acute COVID-19. Material: PBMCs or T cells enriched from blood (not recorded which). The CDR3 nucleotides read TGTGCCAGCAGCCCCGGCGAGGTAATGAATTCACCCCTCCACTTT. It encodes CASSPGEVMNSPLHF.